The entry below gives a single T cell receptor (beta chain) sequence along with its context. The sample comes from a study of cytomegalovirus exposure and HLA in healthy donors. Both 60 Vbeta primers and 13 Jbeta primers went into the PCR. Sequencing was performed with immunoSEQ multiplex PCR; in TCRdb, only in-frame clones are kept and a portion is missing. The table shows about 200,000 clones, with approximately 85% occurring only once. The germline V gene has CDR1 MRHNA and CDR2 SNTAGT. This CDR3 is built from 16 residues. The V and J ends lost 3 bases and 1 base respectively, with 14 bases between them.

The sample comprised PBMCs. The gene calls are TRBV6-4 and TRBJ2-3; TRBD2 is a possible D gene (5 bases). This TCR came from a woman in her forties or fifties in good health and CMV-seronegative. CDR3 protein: CASSERGGGGTDTQYF. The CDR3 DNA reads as TGTGCCAGCAGTGAAAGAGGCGGAGGTGGCACAGATACGCAGTATTTT.